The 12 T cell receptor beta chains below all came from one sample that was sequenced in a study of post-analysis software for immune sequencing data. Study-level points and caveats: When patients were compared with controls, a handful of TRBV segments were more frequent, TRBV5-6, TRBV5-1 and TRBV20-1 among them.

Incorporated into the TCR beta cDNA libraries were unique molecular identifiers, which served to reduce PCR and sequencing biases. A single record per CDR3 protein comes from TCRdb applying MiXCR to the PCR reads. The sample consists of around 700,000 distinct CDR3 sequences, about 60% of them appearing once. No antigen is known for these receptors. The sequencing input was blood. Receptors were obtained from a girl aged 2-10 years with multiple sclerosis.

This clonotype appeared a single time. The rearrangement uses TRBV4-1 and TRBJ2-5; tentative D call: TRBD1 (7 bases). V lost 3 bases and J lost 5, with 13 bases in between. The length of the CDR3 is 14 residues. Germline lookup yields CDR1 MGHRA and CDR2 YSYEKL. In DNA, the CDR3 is TGCGCCAGCAGCCAGTCAGGGGGGCCTGAGACCCAGTACTTC. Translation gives CASSQSGGPETQYF.

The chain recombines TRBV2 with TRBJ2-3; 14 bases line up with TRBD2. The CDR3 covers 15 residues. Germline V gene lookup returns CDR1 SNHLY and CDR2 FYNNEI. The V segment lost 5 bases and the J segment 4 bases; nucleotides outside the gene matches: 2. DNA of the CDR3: TGTGCCAGCAGTCCGACTAGCGGGGGGGCAGATACGCAGTATTTT. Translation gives CASSPTSGGADTQYF.

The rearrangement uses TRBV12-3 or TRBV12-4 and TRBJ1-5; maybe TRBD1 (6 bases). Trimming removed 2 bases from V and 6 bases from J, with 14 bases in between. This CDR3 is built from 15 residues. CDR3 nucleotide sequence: TGTGCCAGCAGTTTAACAGGGTCGGTGGGTCAGCCCCAGCATTTT. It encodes CASSLTGSVGQPQHF.

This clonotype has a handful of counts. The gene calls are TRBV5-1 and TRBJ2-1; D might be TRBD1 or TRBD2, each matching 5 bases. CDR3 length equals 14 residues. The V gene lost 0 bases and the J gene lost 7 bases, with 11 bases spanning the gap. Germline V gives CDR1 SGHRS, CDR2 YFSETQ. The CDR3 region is CASSLGQGPNEQFF. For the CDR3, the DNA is TGCGCCAGCAGCTTGGGCCAGGGACCTAATGAGCAGTTCTTC.

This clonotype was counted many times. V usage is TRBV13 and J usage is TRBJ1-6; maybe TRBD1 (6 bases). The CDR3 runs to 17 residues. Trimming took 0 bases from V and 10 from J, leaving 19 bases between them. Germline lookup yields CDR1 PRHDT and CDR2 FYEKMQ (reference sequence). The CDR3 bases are TGTGCCAGCAGCTTAGGCCATGACAGGACCTTAGGGTCACCCCTCCACTTT. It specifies CASSLGHDRTLGSPLHF. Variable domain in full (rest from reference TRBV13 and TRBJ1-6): AAGVIQSPRHLIKEKRETATLKCYPIPRHDTVYWYQQGPGQDPQFLISFYEKMQSDKGSIPDRFSAQQFSDYHSELNMSSLELGDSALYFCASSLGHDRTLGSPLHFGNGTRLTVT.

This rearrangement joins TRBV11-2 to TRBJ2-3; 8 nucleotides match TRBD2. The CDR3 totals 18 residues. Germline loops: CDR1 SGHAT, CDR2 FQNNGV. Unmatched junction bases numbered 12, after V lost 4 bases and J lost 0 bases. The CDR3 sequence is CASSSGLTSGASTDTQYF. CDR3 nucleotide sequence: TGTGCCAGCAGCTCCGGACTCACTAGCGGCGCTAGCACAGATACGCAGTATTTT.

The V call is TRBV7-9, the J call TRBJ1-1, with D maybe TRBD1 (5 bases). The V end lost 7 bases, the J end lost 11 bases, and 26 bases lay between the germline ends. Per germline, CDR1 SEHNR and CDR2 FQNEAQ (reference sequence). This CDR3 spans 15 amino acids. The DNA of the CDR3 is TGTGCCAGCACCGTAGGTCTCCCTCGGGACCCCAAGGCTTTCTTT. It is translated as CASTVGLPRDPKAFF. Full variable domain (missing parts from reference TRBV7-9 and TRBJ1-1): DTGVSQNPRHKITKRGQNVTFRCDPISEHNRLYWYRQTLGQGPEFLTYFQNEAQLEKSRLLSDRFSAERPKGSFSTLEIQRTEQGDSAMYLCASTVGLPRDPKAFFGQGTRLTVV.

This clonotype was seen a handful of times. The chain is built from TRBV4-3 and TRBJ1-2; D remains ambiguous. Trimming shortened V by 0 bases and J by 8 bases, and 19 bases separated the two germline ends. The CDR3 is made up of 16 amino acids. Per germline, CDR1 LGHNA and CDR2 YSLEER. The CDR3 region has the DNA TGCGCCAGCAGCCAAGATTTTGGCCGCTTGGTGGGGGGCTACACCTTC. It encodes CASSQDFGRLVGGYTF.

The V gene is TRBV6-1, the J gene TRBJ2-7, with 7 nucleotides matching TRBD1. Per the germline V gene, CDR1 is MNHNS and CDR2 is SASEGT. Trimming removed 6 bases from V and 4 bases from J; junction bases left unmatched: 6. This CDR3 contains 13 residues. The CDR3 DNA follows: TGTGCCAGCAGCCCGGGACAGTGTTACGAGCAGTACTTC. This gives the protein CASSPGQCYEQYF.

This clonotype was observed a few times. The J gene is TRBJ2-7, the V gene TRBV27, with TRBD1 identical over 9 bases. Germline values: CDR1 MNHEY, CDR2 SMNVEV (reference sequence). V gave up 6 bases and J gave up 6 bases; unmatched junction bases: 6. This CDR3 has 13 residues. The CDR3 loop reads CASRGQGSLEQYF. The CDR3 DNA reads TGTGCCAGCAGGGGACAGGGATCCCTCGAGCAGTACTTC.

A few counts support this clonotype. The CDR3 coding sequence is TGTGCCAGCAGTGGGGGACTAGCGGGAGGTGAGCAGTTCTTC. It yields the protein CASSGGLAGGEQFF. The chain combines TRBV2 with TRBJ2-1, with TRBD2 matching over 15 bases. The CDR3 contains 14 residues. V trimming: 4 bases; J trimming: 9 bases; junction bases outside the gene matches: 1. Germline CDR1 is SNHLY and CDR2 is FYNNEI.

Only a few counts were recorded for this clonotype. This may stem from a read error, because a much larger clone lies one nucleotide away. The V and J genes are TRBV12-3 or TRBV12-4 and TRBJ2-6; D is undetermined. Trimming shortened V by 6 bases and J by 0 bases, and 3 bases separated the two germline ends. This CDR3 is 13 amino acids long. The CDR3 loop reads CASRPSGANVLTF. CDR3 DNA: TGTGCCAGCAGGCCCTCTGGGGCCAACGTCCTGACTTTC.